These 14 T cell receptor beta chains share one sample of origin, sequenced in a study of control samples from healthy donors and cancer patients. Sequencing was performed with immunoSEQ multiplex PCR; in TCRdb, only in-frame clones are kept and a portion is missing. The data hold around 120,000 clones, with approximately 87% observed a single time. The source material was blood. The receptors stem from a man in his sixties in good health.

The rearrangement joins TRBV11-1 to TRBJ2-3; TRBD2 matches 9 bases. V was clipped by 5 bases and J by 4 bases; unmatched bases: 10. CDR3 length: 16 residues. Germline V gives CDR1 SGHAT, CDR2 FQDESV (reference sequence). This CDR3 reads CASSQELAGDPDTQYF. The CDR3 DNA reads TGTGCCAGCAGCCAAGAATTAGCGGGGGATCCAGATACGCAGTATTTT.

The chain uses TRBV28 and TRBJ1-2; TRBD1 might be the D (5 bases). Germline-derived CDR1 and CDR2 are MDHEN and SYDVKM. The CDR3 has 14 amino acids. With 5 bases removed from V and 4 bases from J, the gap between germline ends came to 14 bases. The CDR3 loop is CASSPLGGSYGYTF. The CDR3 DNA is TGTGCCAGCAGTCCCTTGGGGGGGTCCTATGGCTACACCTTC.

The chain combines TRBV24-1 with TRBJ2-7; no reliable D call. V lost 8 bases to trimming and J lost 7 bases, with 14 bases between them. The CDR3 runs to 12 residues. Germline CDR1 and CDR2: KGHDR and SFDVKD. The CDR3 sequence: CATKGIQGEQYF. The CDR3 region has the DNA TGTGCCACCAAAGGGATCCAAGGGGAGCAGTACTTC.

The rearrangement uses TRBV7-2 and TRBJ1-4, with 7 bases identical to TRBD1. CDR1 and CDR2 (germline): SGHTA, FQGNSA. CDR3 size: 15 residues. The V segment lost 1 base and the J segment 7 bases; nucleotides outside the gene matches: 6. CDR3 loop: CASSLVEGAGEKLFF. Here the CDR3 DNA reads TGTGCCAGCAGCTTAGTGGAGGGGGCGGGTGAAAAACTGTTTTTT.

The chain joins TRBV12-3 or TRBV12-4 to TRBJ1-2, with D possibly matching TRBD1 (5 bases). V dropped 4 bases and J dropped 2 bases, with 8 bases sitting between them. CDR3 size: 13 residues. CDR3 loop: CASSSQGNYGYTF. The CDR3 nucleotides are TGTGCCAGCAGTTCTCAGGGAAACTATGGCTACACCTTC.

The CDR3 sequence is CASSPRGAQTQYF. The DNA for the CDR3 is TGTGCCAGTAGTCCGCGGGGGGCACAGACCCAGTACTTC. The gene calls are TRBV19 and TRBJ2-5; 8 bases agree with TRBD2. CDR3 length: 13 residues. V dropped 5 bases and J dropped 6; count of bases not matched to a gene: 5. Germline assignment: CDR1 LNHDA and CDR2 SQIVND (reference sequence).

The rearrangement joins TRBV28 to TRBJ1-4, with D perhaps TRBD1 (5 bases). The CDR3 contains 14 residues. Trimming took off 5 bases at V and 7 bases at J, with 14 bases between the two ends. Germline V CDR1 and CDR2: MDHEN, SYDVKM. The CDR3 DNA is TGTGCCAGCAGTACGACAGTGGCAGGTGAAAAACTGTTTTTT. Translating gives CASSTTVAGEKLFF.

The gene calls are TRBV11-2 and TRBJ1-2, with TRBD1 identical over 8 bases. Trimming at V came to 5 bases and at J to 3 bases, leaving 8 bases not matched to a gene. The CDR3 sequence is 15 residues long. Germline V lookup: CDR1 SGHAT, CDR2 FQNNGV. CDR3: CASSPPDRVYYGYTF. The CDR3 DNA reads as TGTGCCAGCAGCCCTCCGGACAGGGTGTACTATGGCTACACCTTC. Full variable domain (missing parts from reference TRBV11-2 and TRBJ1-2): EAGVAQSPRYKIIEKRQSVAFWCNPISGHATLYWYQQILGQGPKLLIQFQNNGVVDDSQLPKDRFSAERLKGVDSTLKIQPAKLEDSAVYLCASSPPDRVYYGYTFGSGTRLTVV.

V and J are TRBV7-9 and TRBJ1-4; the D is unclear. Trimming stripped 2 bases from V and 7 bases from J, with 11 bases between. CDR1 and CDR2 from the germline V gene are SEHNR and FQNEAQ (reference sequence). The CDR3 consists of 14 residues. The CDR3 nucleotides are TGTGCCAGCAGCTTACTGACCGGAAGTGAAAAACTGTTTTTT. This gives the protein CASSLLTGSEKLFF.

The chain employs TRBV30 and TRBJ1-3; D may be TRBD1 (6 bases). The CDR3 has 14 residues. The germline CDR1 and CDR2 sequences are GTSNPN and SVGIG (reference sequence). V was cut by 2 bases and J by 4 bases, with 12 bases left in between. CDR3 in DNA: TGTGCCTGGAGTACCCAGGGGTTAGGAAACACCATATATTTT. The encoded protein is CAWSTQGLGNTIYF.

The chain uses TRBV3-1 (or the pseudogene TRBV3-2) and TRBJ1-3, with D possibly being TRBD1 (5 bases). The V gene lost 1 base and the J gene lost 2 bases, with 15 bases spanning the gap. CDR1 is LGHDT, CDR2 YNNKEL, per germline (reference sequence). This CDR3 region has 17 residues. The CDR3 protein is CASSQGGQLVPGNTIYF. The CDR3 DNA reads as TGTGCCAGCAGCCAAGGGGGCCAGTTAGTACCTGGAAACACCATATATTTT.

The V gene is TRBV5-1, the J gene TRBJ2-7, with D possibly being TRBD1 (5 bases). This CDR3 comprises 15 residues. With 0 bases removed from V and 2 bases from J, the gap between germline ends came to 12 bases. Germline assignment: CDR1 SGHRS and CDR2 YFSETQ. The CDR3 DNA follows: TGCGCCAGCAGCTTGGCTTTGGGGCAGACCTACGAGCAGTACTTC. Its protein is CASSLALGQTYEQYF.

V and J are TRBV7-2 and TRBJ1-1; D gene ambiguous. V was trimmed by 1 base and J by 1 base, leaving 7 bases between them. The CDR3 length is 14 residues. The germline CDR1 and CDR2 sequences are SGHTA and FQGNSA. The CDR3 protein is CASSLGQTNTEAFF. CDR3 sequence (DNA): TGTGCCAGCAGCTTAGGACAAACGAACACTGAAGCTTTCTTT.

In DNA form, the CDR3 reads TGTGCCAGCAGCCCCAGGGCTACAAATGAAAAACTGTTTTTT. It yields the protein CASSPRATNEKLFF. The chain uses TRBV7-2 and TRBJ1-4, with a possible D match to TRBD1 (5 bases). Germline-derived CDR1 and CDR2 are SGHTA and FQGNSA. The CDR3 sequence is 14 residues long. V was cut by 5 bases and J by 5 bases, with 12 bases left in between.